This TCR beta chain was captured by sequencing in a study of T-cell memory formation after mild COVID-19. In TCRdb, the 5' RACE reads were re-called with MiXCR into one record per CDR3 protein. The repertoire holds about 430,000 distinct CDR3 sequences, with 20% to 25% as singletons. This CDR3 spans 14 amino acids. Germline loops: CDR1 SQVTM, CDR2 ANQGSEA. V lost 6 bases and J lost 4; bases outside the gene matches: 9. The chain recombines TRBV29-1 with TRBJ2-1; 7 nucleotides line up with TRBD1. The sequencing input was PBMCs or a T cell subset sorted from them (not recorded which). The TCR comes from an adult woman who had mild COVID-19 (a few samples of this study predate the infection). Cell type and time point are not known. CDR3 protein: CSVGRDRLYNEQFF. CDR3 DNA sequence: TGCAGCGTGGGCCGGGACAGACTTTACAATGAGCAGTTCTTC.